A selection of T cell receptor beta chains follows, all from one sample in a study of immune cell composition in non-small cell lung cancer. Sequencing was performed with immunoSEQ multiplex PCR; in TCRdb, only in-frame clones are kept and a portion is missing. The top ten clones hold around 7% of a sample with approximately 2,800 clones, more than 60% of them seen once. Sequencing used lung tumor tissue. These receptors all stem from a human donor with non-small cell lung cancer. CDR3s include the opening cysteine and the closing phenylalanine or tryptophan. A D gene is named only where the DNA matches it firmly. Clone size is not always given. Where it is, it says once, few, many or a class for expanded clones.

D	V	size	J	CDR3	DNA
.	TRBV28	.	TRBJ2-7	CASSAPRGKQYF	TGTGCCAGCAGTGCACCGCGGGGTAAGCAGTACTTC
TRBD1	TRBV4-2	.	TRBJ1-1	CASSRYLLGGQGTEAFF	TGTGCCAGCAGCCGGTACCTCCTGGGGGGACAGGGGACTGAAGCTTTCTTT
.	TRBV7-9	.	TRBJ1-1	CASSLSRPGGLNTEAFF	TGTGCCAGCAGCTTATCCCGCCCTGGAGGGCTGAACACTGAAGCTTTCTTT
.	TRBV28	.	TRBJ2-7	CASSLNSGGAYEQYF	TGTGCCAGCAGTTTGAACTCCGGGGGTGCCTACGAGCAGTACTTC
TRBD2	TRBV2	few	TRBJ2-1	CASSDEGLAGASSYNEQFF	TGTGCCAGCAGTGATGAGGGACTAGCGGGTGCAAGCTCCTACAATGAGCAGTTCTTC
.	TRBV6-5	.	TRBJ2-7	CASGKAGTSSYEQYF	TGTGCCAGCGGTAAGGCAGGTACTTCGTCCTACGAGCAGTACTTC
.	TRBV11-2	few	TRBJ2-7	CASSLGLTSYEQYF	TGTGCCAGCAGCTTAGGATTAACTAGCTACGAGCAGTACTTC
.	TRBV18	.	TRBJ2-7	CASSRGDLLYEQYF	TGTGCCAGCTCCCGCGGTGATCTCCTCTACGAGCAGTACTTC
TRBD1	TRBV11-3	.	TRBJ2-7	CASSLEWLQGKCEQYF	TGTGCCAGCAGCTTAGAGTGGTTACAGGGGAAATGCGAGCAGTACTTC
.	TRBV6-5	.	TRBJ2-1	CASSPLGLGNEQFF	TGTGCCAGCAGTCCCCTGGGACTCGGCAATGAGCAGTTCTTC
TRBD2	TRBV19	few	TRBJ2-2	CASSSQREIALGELFF	TGTGCCAGTAGTTCACAGCGGGAGATCGCCCTCGGGGAGCTGTTTTTT
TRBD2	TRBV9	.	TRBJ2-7	CASSPASGQAEQYF	TGTGCCAGCAGCCCCGCTAGCGGGCAGGCCGAGCAGTACTTC
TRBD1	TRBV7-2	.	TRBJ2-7	CASSITGQASSYEQYF	TGTGCCAGCAGCATAACGGGACAGGCCAGCTCCTACGAGCAGTACTTC
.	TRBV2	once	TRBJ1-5	CASSAGWNQPQHF	TGTGCCAGCAGTGCAGGGTGGAATCAGCCCCAGCATTTT
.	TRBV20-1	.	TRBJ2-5	CSAQYQETQYF	TGCAGTGCCCAGTACCAAGAGACCCAGTACTTC
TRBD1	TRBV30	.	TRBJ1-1	CAGYRGMNTEAFF	TGTGCCGGATACAGGGGGATGAACACTGAAGCTTTCTTT
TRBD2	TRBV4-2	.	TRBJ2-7	CASSQDILAGSVGYEQYF	TGTGCCAGCAGCCAAGATATCCTAGCGGGCTCCGTGGGCTACGAGCAGTACTTC
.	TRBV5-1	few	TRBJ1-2	CASGRQAADYGYTF	TGCGCCAGCGGCAGACAGGCCGCGGACTATGGCTACACCTTC
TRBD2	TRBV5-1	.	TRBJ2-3	CASNEGGGTDTQYF	TGCGCCAGCAACGAGGGAGGGGGCACAGATACGCAGTATTTT
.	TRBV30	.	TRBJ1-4	CAWSPDRLTNEKLFF	TGTGCCTGGAGTCCCGACAGGTTAACTAATGAAAAACTGTTTTTT
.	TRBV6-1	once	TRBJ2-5	CASSELEFPETQYF	TGTGCCAGCAGTGAACTGGAGTTTCCAGAGACCCAGTACTTC
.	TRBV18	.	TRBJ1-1	CASSPREGNTEAFF	TGTGCCAGCTCACCAAGGGAGGGGAACACTGAAGCTTTCTTT
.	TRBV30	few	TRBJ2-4	CAWSSTGGDAKNIQYF	TGTGCCTGGAGTTCTACAGGGGGGGATGCCAAAAACATTCAGTACTTC
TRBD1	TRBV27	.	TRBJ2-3	CASSLQGEDTQYF	TGTGCCAGCAGTTTACAGGGGGAAGATACGCAGTATTTT
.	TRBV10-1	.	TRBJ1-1	CASKGENTEAFF	TGCGCCAGCAAGGGGGAGAACACTGAAGCTTTCTTT
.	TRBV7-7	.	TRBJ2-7	CASSRGLGAYEQYF	TGTGCTAGCAGCCGAGGATTAGGGGCCTACGAGCAGTACTTC
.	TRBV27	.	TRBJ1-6	CASRDPSSYNSPLHF	TGTGCCAGCAGAGACCCTAGCTCCTATAATTCACCCCTCCACTTT
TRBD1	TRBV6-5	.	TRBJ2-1	CASSRGGLIGNEQFF	TGTGCCAGCAGTAGAGGGGGCTTGATAGGAAATGAGCAGTTCTTC
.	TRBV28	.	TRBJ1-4	CASSQNPTNEKLFF	TGTGCCAGCAGCCAGAATCCAACTAATGAAAAACTGTTTTTT